The 29 T cell receptor beta chains in this list originate from one sample, sequenced in a study of tissue T cells after allogeneic stem cell transplantation. The time point: mouse harvest day 14 after allogeneic transplant. Each mouse received 10^7 T-cell-depleted marrow cells plus 10^6 splenic CD5+ T cells by tail vein. Produced via immunoSEQ multiplex PCR; TCRdb's table is partial and in-frame only. The sample has around 3,900 clones; less than 60% are singletons. Material for sequencing was lymph node tissue. These receptors were taken from a female BALB/c mouse given C57BL/6 T cells with graft-versus-host disease after an allogeneic hematopoietic cell transplant.

In its sample, this clone is medium-sized. Each gene name is a mouse one. The read ends 1 residue early relative to the CDR3; the germline J gene fills the gap. The chain combines TRBV15 with TRBJ1-1, with D possibly matching TRBD1 (5 bases). Germline values: CDR1 SGHND, CDR2 FRSKSL. The CDR3 totals 11 residues. Trimming removed 6 bases at V and 6 bases at J, with 8 bases between. The CDR3 protein is CASRQGPEVFF. The covered CDR3 bases are TGTGCCAGCAGGCAGGGACCAGAAGTCTTC.

Of note for this clone: Gene names refer to mouse genes. The read gets to within 1 residue of the CDR3 end, and the germline J gene fills in the rest. The chain joins TRBV26 to TRBJ1-2; D unresolved. V was trimmed by 1 base and J by 4 bases, leaving 4 bases between them. The germline V gene encodes CDR1 KGHPV and CDR2 FQNQEV (reference sequence). There are 12 residues in the CDR3. This chain's CDR3 is CASSLFGSDYTF. The part of the CDR3 DNA that was read is TGTGCCAGCAGTCTGTTCGGCTCCGACTACACC.

Comments on this clone: The gene symbols are mouse symbols. The read ends 1 residue shy of where the CDR3 ends; the end is completed using the germline J gene. The chain combines TRBV4 with TRBJ1-1; tentative D call: TRBD1 (6 bases). Looked up from germline, CDR1 is LGHDT and CDR2 is YNNKQL (reference sequence). This CDR3 is 12 amino acids long. The V end was cut by 5 bases, the J end by 5 bases, with 9 bases between. Partial CDR3 DNA: TGTGCCAGCAGCCTGGGACAAACAGAAGTCTTC. Translation: CASSLGQTEVF. The full CDR3 protein reads CASSLGQTEVFF. Drawing the rest from reference TRBV4 and TRBJ1-1, the complete variable domain is ETAVFQTPNYHVTQVGNEVSFNCKQTLGHDTMYWYKQDSKKLLKIMFSYNNKQLIVNETVPRRFSPQSSDKAHLNLRIKSVEPEDSAVYLCASSLGQTEVFFGKGTRLTVV.

As to this clone: All gene names here are mouse names. The observed sequence ends 1 residue before the CDR3 terminus, with the missing tail filled in from the germline J gene. The chain couples TRBV14 to TRBJ2-7; TRBD2 matches 9 bases. J gave up 4 bases and V 5 bases, and 4 bases lay outside the gene matches. The CDR3 extends over 13 amino acids. Germline lookup yields CDR1 SGHDT and CDR2 FRDEAV. CDR3 DNA (partial): TGTGCCAGCAGCAATGACTGGGGGTATGAACAGTAC. It yields the protein CASSNDWGYEQY. The CDR3 as a whole reads CASSNDWGYEQYF. Supplemented by reference TRBV14 and TRBJ2-7, the full variable domain reads EAGVTQSPRYAVLQEGQAVSFWCDPISGHDTLYWYQQPRDQGPQLLVYFRDEAVIDNSQLPSDRFSAVRPKGTNSTLKIQSAKQGDTATYLCASSNDWGYEQYFGPGTRLTVL.

This clone came up a few times. Gene names are mouse gene names. The CDR3 end lies 1 residue beyond the end of the read and is filled in from the germline J gene. The chain couples TRBV2 to TRBJ2-5; 9 positions match TRBD1. The V segment lost 1 base and the J segment 6 bases; nucleotides outside the gene matches: 5. The CDR3 runs to 15 residues. Germline values: CDR1 LGHNA, CDR2 YSYQKL. This CDR3 is CASSQAGTGRDTQYF. The sequenced part of the CDR3 DNA is TGTGCCAGCAGCCAAGCCGGGACAGGGAGGGACACCCAGTAC.

In regard to this clone: Gene names follow the mouse nomenclature. The read ends 1 residue early relative to the CDR3; the germline J gene fills the gap. This chain links TRBV13-2 with TRBJ2-2, with D perhaps being TRBD1 or TRBD2 (6 bases each). V lost 0 bases, J lost 3 bases, and 9 bases lay in between. The CDR3 spans 15 residues. Germline lookup yields CDR1 NNHNN and CDR2 SYGAGS (reference sequence). This CDR3 is CASGDVGADTGQLYF. Incomplete CDR3 DNA: TGTGCCAGCGGTGATGTGGGGGCCGACACCGGGCAGCTCTAC.

A remark on this clone: Gene names and germline refer to mouse. The read ends 1 residue before the CDR3 terminus; that terminus is restored from the germline J gene. V is TRBV26 and J is TRBJ1-4; D is unresolved. The germline gives CDR1 KGHPV, CDR2 FQNQEV (reference sequence). V lost 7 bases to trimming and J lost 0 bases, with 9 bases between them. The CDR3 loop spans 14 amino acids. The CDR3 reads CASTPTISNERLFF. The covered CDR3 bases are TGTGCCAGCACCCCGACAATTTCCAACGAAAGATTATTT.

By share, this clone counts as medium-sized. Gene names and germline match the mouse. The read comes to an end 1 residue before the CDR3 does, leaving the germline J gene to fill in the end. This chain links TRBV29 with TRBJ2-1, with D possibly matching TRBD2 (6 bases). The V and J ends lost 4 bases and 6 bases respectively, with 7 bases between them. The germline V gene encodes CDR1 MSHET and CDR2 SYDVDS. The CDR3 is made up of 12 amino acids. The CDR3 here is CASSSGAAEQFF. CDR3 bases read: TGTGCTAGCAGTTCTGGGGCTGCTGAGCAGTTC.

Worth noting for this clone: One junction end does not reproduce the germline sequence, and a read error may be involved. The gene symbols are mouse symbols. The read is 1 residue too short to cover the CDR3 end, so that end is filled in from the germline J gene. This chain connects TRBV13-1 to TRBJ2-7; 7 positions match TRBD1. The CDR3 loop spans 13 amino acids. Germline-derived CDR1 and CDR2 are NSHNY and SYGAGN. The sequenced part of the CDR3 DNA is TGTGCCAGCGGTGATAAACAGGGGTGGGAACAGTAC. Protein sequence: CASGDKQGWEQY. The CDR3, in full, reads CASGDKQGWEQYF.

As concerns this clone: Mouse gene names and germline throughout. The observed sequence ends 1 residue before the CDR3 terminus, with the missing tail filled in from the germline J gene. The rearrangement links TRBV15 to TRBJ2-7; 7 nucleotides align to TRBD2. CDR1 is SGHND and CDR2 is FRSKSL in the germline V gene. J gave up 7 bases and V 4 bases, and 7 bases lay outside the gene matches. This CDR3 is built from 13 residues. The sequenced CDR3 bases are TGTGCCAGCAGTTCGGGACTGAGGGACGAACAGTAC. Its translation is CASSSGLRDEQY. Given in full, the CDR3 is CASSSGLRDEQYF. Full variable domain (remainder filled in from reference TRBV15 and TRBJ2-7): DAGVTQTPRHEVAEKGQTIILKCEPVSGHNDLFWYRQTKIQGLELLSYFRSKSLMEDGGAFKDRFKAEMLNSSFSTLKIQPTEPKDSAVYLCASSSGLRDEQYFGPGTRLTVL.

This clone has a handful of counts. The gene names here belong to mouse. The read ends 1 residue early relative to the CDR3; the germline J gene fills the gap. The V call is TRBV29, the J call TRBJ1-4; 9 nucleotides match TRBD1. Germline V lookup: CDR1 MSHET, CDR2 SYDVDS. V shed 9 bases and J 6 bases; nucleotides not matched to a gene: 2. CDR3 length equals 12 residues. CDR3 residues: CARDRGHERLFF. Partial CDR3 DNA: TGTGCTAGGGACAGGGGACACGAAAGATTATTT.

Concerning this clone: The gene names given are mouse names. The sequence runs out 1 residue before the end of the CDR3; the remainder is reconstructed from the germline J gene. The chain links TRBV15 to TRBJ1-3; the D is unclear. The V end was cut by 2 bases, the J end by 0 bases, with 2 bases between. The germline CDR1 and CDR2 sequences are SGHND and FRSKSL. This CDR3 spans 13 amino acids. The CDR3 DNA, read in part, is TGTGCCAGCAGTTTAAATTCTGGAAATACGCTCTAT. Protein sequence: CASSLNSGNTLY. The entire CDR3 protein is CASSLNSGNTLYF.

On this clone: Gene names and germline match the mouse. The read terminates 1 residue before the CDR3 end, so the remaining end is supplied by the germline J gene. The chain recombines TRBV2 with TRBJ1-6, with 8 bases matching TRBD1. TRBJ1-6 has ORF status, its function being uncertain. The V segment lost 0 bases and the J segment 7 bases; nucleotides outside the gene matches: 2. CDR1 LGHNA and CDR2 YSYQKL come from the germline V gene. The CDR3 consists of 15 residues. CDR3 in amino acids: CASSQDQGANSPLYF. The covered CDR3 bases are TGTGCCAGCAGCCAAGATCAGGGGGCAAATTCGCCCCTCTAC.

A single count supports this clone. One end of the junction fails to match germline, which may point to a read error. Mouse gene names apply. The missing CDR3 end, 1 residue past where the read stops, is filled in from the germline J gene. The chain uses TRBV16 and TRBJ2-1, with D maybe TRBD2 (6 bases). CDR3 length: 15 amino acids. Germline V gene sequence: CDR1 SGHSA, CDR2 FRNQAP. CDR3 bases read: TGTGCAAGCCGCTTAGGAGCGGGGGACTATGCTCAGCAGTTC. This gives the protein CASRLGAGDYAQQF. The whole CDR3 reads CASRLGAGDYAQQFF.

This clone was picked up a small number of times. Any gene name here is a mouse gene name. The missing CDR3 end, 1 residue past where the read stops, is filled in from the germline J gene. This chain joins TRBV26 and TRBJ2-7; 8 bases map to TRBD2. CDR1 is KGHPV, CDR2 FQNQEV, per germline (reference sequence). V was clipped by 1 base and J by 6 bases; unmatched bases: 2. The CDR3 has 13 residues. CDR3 DNA, as far as it was read: TGTGCCAGCAGTCTGTTGGGGGGGGTTGAACAGTAC. This sequence encodes CASSLLGGVEQY. The entire CDR3 reads CASSLLGGVEQYF. The full variable domain, in which reference TRBV26 and TRBJ2-7 provide the parts outside the CDR3, is NSKVIQTPRYLVKGQGQKAKMRCIPEKGHPVVFWYQQNKNNEFKFLINFQNQEVLQQIDMTEKRFSAECPSNSPCSLEIQSSEAGDSALYLCASSLLGGVEQYFGPGTRLTVL.

This clone was detected only a few times. Gene labels here are mouse ones. The CDR3 extends 1 residue past the end of the read, so its final part is completed from the germline J gene. This chain uses TRBV3 with TRBJ1-4; D unclear. This CDR3 comprises 14 residues. V was cut by 5 bases and J by 1 base, with 8 bases left in between. Looked up from germline, CDR1 is SNHLY and CDR2 is FYNGKV (reference sequence). CDR3 DNA, as far as it was read: TGTGCCAGCAGCCCCGACAATTCCAACGAAAGATTATTT. It yields the protein CASSPDNSNERLF. From start to end, the CDR3 is CASSPDNSNERLFF. Looking up the rest from reference TRBV3 and TRBJ1-4 gives the full variable domain: GPKVLQIPSHQIIDMGQMVTLNCDPVSNHLYFYWYKQILGQQMEFLVNFYNGKVMEKSKLFKDQFSVERPDGSYFTLKIQPTALEDSAVYFCASSPDNSNERLFFGHGTKLSVL.

Turning to this clone: Gene names follow the mouse nomenclature. The read finishes 1 residue shy of the CDR3 end, and the germline J gene is used to complete it. This chain uses TRBV23 with TRBJ2-5; the D call TRBD1 from the table was never checked on the DNA. CDR1 and CDR2 from the germline V gene are KGHTA and FQNQQP. The CDR3 has 14 amino acids. The part of the CDR3 DNA that was read is TGCTCCAGCAGTCCCCGGGACAGGGTAGACACCCAGTAC. Translating it yields CSSSPRDRVDTQY. The entire CDR3 is CSSSPRDRVDTQYF.

Turning to this clone: Gene names denote mouse genes. CDR3 in amino acids: CASSLSGGDGETLYF. The DNA read from the CDR3 is TGTGCAAGCAGCTTAAGCGGGGGCGATGGAGAAACGCTGTAT. The chain joins TRBV16 to TRBJ2-3, with D perhaps assigned TRBD1 or TRBD2 (6 bases each). The read gets to within 1 residue of the CDR3 end, and the germline J gene fills in the rest. Trimming removed 2 bases at V and 5 bases at J, with 14 bases between. The germline V gene has CDR1 SGHSA and CDR2 FRNQAP. There are 15 residues in the CDR3.

A few counts support this clone. Gene names are mouse gene names. Partial CDR3 DNA: TGTGCCAGCAGTGATGACAAAGACACCCAGTAC. It is translated as CASSDDKDTQY. The whole CDR3 sequence is CASSDDKDTQYF. V usage is TRBV13-3 and J usage is TRBJ2-5; D gene uncertain. The read ends 1 residue early relative to the CDR3; the germline J gene fills the gap. Germline V gene data show CDR1 as NNHDY and CDR2 as SYVADS. Trimming left V 0 bases short and J 4 bases short, with 3 bases between. The CDR3 contains 12 residues.

This clone occurred a few times. Gene labels here are mouse ones. The sequenced fragment ends 1 residue before the CDR3 boundary, so the rest is inferred from the germline J gene. The V call is TRBV5, the J call TRBJ2-4, with D unresolved. V shed 4 bases and J shed 0 bases, with 5 bases lying between them. The germline CDR1 and CDR2 sequences are LGHNA and YNLKQL (reference sequence). CDR3 length: 13 residues. The CDR3 spells CASSLLSQNTLYF. The part of the CDR3 DNA that was read is TGTGCCAGCAGCCTCCTTAGTCAAAACACCTTGTAC.

As concerns this clone: Gene names are mouse gene names. The sequenced fragment ends 1 residue before the CDR3 boundary, so the rest is inferred from the germline J gene. This sequence joins TRBV13-2 and TRBJ1-6; the D gene is possibly TRBD1 (6 bases). TRBJ1-6 is sorted into the ORF group, with uncertain function. V gave up 3 bases and J gave up 0 bases, with 10 bases separating them. The CDR3 loop spans 16 amino acids. The V gene's germline CDR1 is NNHNN and CDR2 SYGAGS (reference sequence). CDR3 loop: CASGGQTGSYNSPLYF. The sequenced part of the CDR3 DNA is TGTGCCAGCGGTGGGCAGACAGGTTCCTATAATTCGCCCCTCTAC.

With respect to this clone: Gene labels here are mouse ones. The read gets to within 1 residue of the CDR3 end, and the germline J gene fills in the rest. The V call is TRBV24, the J call TRBJ1-2; possible D gene TRBD1, 6 bases. The V end was cut by 0 bases, the J end by 0 bases, with 8 bases between. CDR1 is KGHTA and CDR2 is FRNEEI in the germline V gene. The CDR3 length is 15 residues. CDR3 loop: CASSLYDRTNSDYTF. The CDR3 bases that were read are TGTGCCAGCAGTCTGTATGACAGGACAAACTCCGACTACACC.

This clone is labeled large. Mouse gene names and germline throughout. The CDR3 is cut off 1 residue early in the read; its end comes from the germline J gene. The chain employs TRBV26 and TRBJ2-7; maybe TRBD2 (6 bases). Germline lookup yields CDR1 KGHPV and CDR2 FQNQEV (reference sequence). V was clipped by 3 bases and J by 2 bases, with 8 bases between them. CDR3 size: 13 residues. CDR3 in amino acids: CASSLSGAYEQYF. The sequenced CDR3 bases are TGTGCCAGCAGTCTCTCTGGGGCCTATGAACAGTAC.

A remark on this clone: Gene names are the mouse ones. The CDR3 extends 1 residue past the end of the read, so its final part is completed from the germline J gene. The V gene is TRBV3, the J gene TRBJ2-2; 9 nucleotides match TRBD2. The CDR3 has 16 amino acids. Per germline, CDR1 SNHLY and CDR2 FYNGKV (reference sequence). V trimming: 5 bases; J trimming: 0 bases; junction bases outside the gene matches: 4. The CDR3 DNA, read in part, is TGTGCCAGCAGCGGCTGGGGGGGGTCAAACACCGGGCAGCTCTAC. Translated, it gives CASSGWGGSNTGQLY. The whole CDR3 sequence reads CASSGWGGSNTGQLYF. The variable domain in full, with the rest retrieved from reference TRBV3 and TRBJ2-2, is GPKVLQIPSHQIIDMGQMVTLNCDPVSNHLYFYWYKQILGQQMEFLVNFYNGKVMEKSKLFKDQFSVERPDGSYFTLKIQPTALEDSAVYFCASSGWGGSNTGQLYFGEGSKLTVL.

On this clone itself: Gene names are mouse gene names. The missing CDR3 end, 1 residue past where the read stops, is filled in from the germline J gene. This chain uses TRBV26 with TRBJ1-1; D remains unclear. This CDR3 contains 11 residues. Germline CDR1 KGHPV, CDR2 FQNQEV (reference sequence). The ends were cut back, 4 bases at V and 5 bases at J, with 5 bases in the middle. Incomplete CDR3 DNA: TGTGCCAGCAGTCCCGGGACAGAAGTCTTC. This gives the protein CASSPGTEVF. The whole CDR3 protein reads CASSPGTEVFF.

On this clone itself: Gene names and germline match the mouse. The CDR3 is cut off 1 residue early in the read; its end comes from the germline J gene. The rearrangement links TRBV23 to TRBJ2-4; TRBD2 reflects the table's D call only, with no check against the DNA. CDR3 length: 14 amino acids. The germline V gene has CDR1 KGHTA and CDR2 FQNQQP. CDR3 protein: CSSSQGTGGNTLYF. Incomplete CDR3 DNA: TGCTCCAGCAGTCAAGGGACTGGGGGAAACACCTTGTAC. Combining the CDR3 with reference TRBV23 and TRBJ2-4 gives the whole variable domain DAAVTQKPRYLIKMKGQEAEMKCIPEKGHTAVFWYQQKQSKELKFLIYFQNQQPLDQIDMVKERFSAVCPSSSLCSLGIRTCEAEDSALYLCSSSQGTGGNTLYFGAGTRLSVL.

This clone was found once. The gene symbols are mouse symbols. The read falls 1 residue short of the CDR3 end, and the missing part is taken from the germline J gene. V and J are TRBV1 and TRBJ2-7; tentatively, D is TRBD2 (6 bases). Trimming took 8 bases from V and 7 from J, leaving 18 bases between them. The CDR3 totals 13 residues. Germline CDR1 reads NSQYPW; CDR2 reads LRSPGD (reference sequence). CDR3 DNA (partial): TGCACCTGCCGCGCAGCCTGGGGCGCGGAACAGTAC. Translating it yields CTCRAAWGAEQY. The complete CDR3 sequence is CTCRAAWGAEQYF.

This clone ranks as medium-sized (0.01 to 0.1%). Any gene name here is a mouse gene name. The CDR3 end is not reached by the read, which stops 1 residue before it; the germline J gene fills it in. The chain combines TRBV19 with TRBJ2-4; D is ambiguous. V lost 0 bases and J lost 1, with 9 bases in between. The CDR3 runs 15 residues. The germline V gene encodes CDR1 FNHDT and CDR2 SITEND (reference sequence). The CDR3 protein is CASSIERVGQNTLYF. The sequenced part of the CDR3 DNA is TGTGCCAGCAGTATAGAAAGGGTTGGTCAAAACACCTTGTAC.

A word on this clone: The germline and genes are mouse ones. The CDR3 goes on 1 residue after the read ends, and that part is filled in from the germline J gene. The chain combines TRBV3 with TRBJ1-2, with D perhaps TRBD1 (5 bases). The germline V gene has CDR1 SNHLY and CDR2 FYNGKV (reference sequence). Trimming removed 5 bases at V and 2 bases at J, with 6 bases between. There are 12 residues in the CDR3. Partial CDR3 DNA: TGTGCCAGCAGCCGGGGGAACTCCGACTACACC. It yields the protein CASSRGNSDYT. The CDR3 as a whole reads CASSRGNSDYTF.